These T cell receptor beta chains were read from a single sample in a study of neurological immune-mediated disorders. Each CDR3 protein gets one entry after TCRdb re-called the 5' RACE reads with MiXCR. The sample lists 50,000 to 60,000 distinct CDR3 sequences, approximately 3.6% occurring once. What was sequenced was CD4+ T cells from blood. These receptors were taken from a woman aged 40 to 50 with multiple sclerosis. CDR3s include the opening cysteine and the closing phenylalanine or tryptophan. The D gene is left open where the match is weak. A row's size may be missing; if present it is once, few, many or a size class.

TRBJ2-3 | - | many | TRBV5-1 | CASIGGPSTDTQYF | TGCGCCAGCATTGGCGGTCCTAGCACAGATACGCAGTATTTT
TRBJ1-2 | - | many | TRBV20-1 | CSALENPPAGYTF | TGCAGTGCTCTAGAGAACCCACCAGCTGGCTACACCTTC
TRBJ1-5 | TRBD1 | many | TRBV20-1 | CSASAGQGGQPQHF | TGCAGTGCTAGCGCCGGACAGGGAGGCCAGCCCCAGCATTTT
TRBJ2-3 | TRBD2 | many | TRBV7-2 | CASSLGGGGYTQYF | TGTGCCAGCAGCTTGGGCGGGGGTGGGTATACGCAGTATTTT
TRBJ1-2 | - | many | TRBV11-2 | CASSPLRDPSFKGGYTF | TGTGCCAGCAGCCCCTTACGGGACCCCTCCTTCAAAGGGGGCTACACCTTC
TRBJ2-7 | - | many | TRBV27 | CASRSRSYEQYF | TGTGCCAGCAGGAGTCGGAGCTACGAGCAGTACTTC
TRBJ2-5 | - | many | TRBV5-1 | CASSSLYQETQYF | TGCGCCAGCAGTTCCTTGTACCAAGAGACCCAGTACTTC
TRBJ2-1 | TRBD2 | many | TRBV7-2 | CASSFVLAGNNEQFF | TGTGCCAGCAGCTTTGTCCTAGCGGGGAACAATGAGCAGTTCTTC
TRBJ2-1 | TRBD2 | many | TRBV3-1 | CASSSSGGLAGDSKSSYNEQFF | TGTGCCAGCAGCTCTTCAGGTGGACTAGCGGGGGACTCCAAGAGCTCCTACAATGAGCAGTTCTTC
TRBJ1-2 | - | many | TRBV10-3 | CAISELRGGYTF | TGTGCCATCAGTGAGCTCCGTGGTGGCTACACCTTC
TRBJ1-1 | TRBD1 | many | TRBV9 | CASSVGQGVNTEAFF | TGTGCCAGCAGCGTAGGACAGGGCGTGAACACTGAAGCTTTCTTT
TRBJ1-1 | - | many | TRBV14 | CASSPYGYTEAFF | TGTGCCAGCAGCCCCTATGGGTACACTGAAGCTTTCTTT
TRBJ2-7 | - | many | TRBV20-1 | CSAYPPRGVTYEQYF | TGCAGTGCTTATCCCCCGAGGGGGGTAACCTACGAGCAGTACTTC
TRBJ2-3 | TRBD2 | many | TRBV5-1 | CASSSSSSGGSTDTQYF | TGCGCCAGCAGCTCTTCTTCTAGCGGGGGTTCCACAGATACGCAGTATTTT
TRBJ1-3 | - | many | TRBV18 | CASSPEGNTIYF | TGTGCCAGCTCCCCTGAAGGAAACACCATATATTTT
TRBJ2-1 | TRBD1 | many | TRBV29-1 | CSALPGQGAYEQFF | TGCAGCGCCCTCCCGGGACAGGGGGCGTATGAGCAGTTCTTC
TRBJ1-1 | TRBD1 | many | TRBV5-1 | CASSHNYRGAEAFF | TGCGCCAGCAGTCATAACTACAGGGGCGCTGAAGCTTTCTTT
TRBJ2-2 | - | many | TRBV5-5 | CASSRGAAVSNTGELFF | TGTGCCAGCAGCCGGGGGGCGGCAGTCTCGAACACCGGGGAGCTGTTTTTT
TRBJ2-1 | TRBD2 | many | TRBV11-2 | CASSFSGGAPEQFF | TGTGCCAGCAGCTTTAGCGGGGGGGCCCCTGAGCAGTTCTTC
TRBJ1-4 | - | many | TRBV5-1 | CASSLGTTNEKLFF | TGCGCCAGCAGCTTGGGCACAACTAATGAAAAACTGTTTTTT
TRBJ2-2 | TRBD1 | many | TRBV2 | CATKGTANTGELFF | TGTGCCACAAAGGGGACAGCGAACACCGGGGAGCTGTTTTTT
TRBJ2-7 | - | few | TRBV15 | CATSRDYLRGEQYF | TGTGCCACCAGCAGAGATTACCTCCGCGGAGAGCAGTACTTC
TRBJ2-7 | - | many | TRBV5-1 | CASSWSRDGVDEQYF | TGCGCCAGCAGCTGGTCAAGGGACGGAGTTGACGAGCAGTACTTC
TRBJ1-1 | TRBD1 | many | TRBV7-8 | CASSSEQGIDNTEAFF | TGTGCCAGCAGCTCTGAACAGGGGATAGATAACACTGAAGCTTTCTTT
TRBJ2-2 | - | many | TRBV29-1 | CSVLANTGELFF | TGCAGCGTATTAGCGAACACCGGGGAGCTGTTTTTT
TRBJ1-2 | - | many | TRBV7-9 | CASSLGRTAYYGYTF | TGTGCCAGCAGCTTAGGACGCACCGCTTACTATGGCTACACCTTC
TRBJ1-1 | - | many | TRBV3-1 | CASSPKGPGSEAFF | TGTGCCAGCAGCCCCAAAGGCCCGGGGTCTGAAGCTTTCTTT
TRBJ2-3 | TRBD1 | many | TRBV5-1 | CASSGGQFTDTQYF | TGCGCCAGCAGCGGGGGACAGTTCACAGATACGCAGTATTTT
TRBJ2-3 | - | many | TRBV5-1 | CASSRFLPGGLIYSTDTQYF | TGCGCCAGCAGCCGATTTTTACCAGGGGGACTCATATATAGCACAGATACGCAGTATTTT
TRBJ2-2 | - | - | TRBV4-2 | CASSQDRGDRNTGELFF | TGTGCCAGCAGCCAAGATAGGGGGGACAGGAACACCGGGGAGCTGTTTTTT
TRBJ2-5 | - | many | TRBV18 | CASSPGNQETQYF | TGTGCCAGCTCACCAGGAAACCAAGAGACCCAGTACTTC
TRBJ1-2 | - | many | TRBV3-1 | CASSSPGGAIYGYTF | TGTGCCAGCAGCTCCCCCGGGGGAGCCATCTATGGCTACACCTTC
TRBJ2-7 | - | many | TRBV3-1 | CASSRDFSSYEQYF | TGTGCCAGCAGCCGGGACTTCAGCTCCTACGAGCAGTACTTC
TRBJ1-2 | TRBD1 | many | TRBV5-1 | CASSSETGRFGYTF | TGCGCCAGCAGCTCTGAGACAGGGAGATTTGGCTACACCTTC
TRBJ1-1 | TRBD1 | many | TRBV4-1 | CASSQTDRPNTEAFF | TGCGCCAGCAGCCAGACGGACAGGCCGAACACTGAAGCTTTCTTT
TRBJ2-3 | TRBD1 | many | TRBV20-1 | CSASRRDSGGTQYF | TGCAGTGCTAGCCGCCGGGATTCAGGGGGTACGCAGTATTTT
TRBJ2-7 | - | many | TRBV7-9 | CASSLQGGSYEQYF | TGTGCCAGCAGCTTACAAGGCGGCTCCTACGAGCAGTACTTC
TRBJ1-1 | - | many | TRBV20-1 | CSARGGWDTEAFF | TGCAGTGCTAGAGGGGGCTGGGACACTGAAGCTTTCTTT
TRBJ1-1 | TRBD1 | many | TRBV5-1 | CASSLIPPGQGWNTEAFF | TGCGCCAGCAGCTTGATTCCTCCGGGACAGGGATGGAACACTGAAGCTTTCTTT
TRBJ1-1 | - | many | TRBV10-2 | CASSESGKGTEAFF | TGCGCCAGCAGTGAGTCGGGAAAGGGCACCGAAGCTTTCTTT
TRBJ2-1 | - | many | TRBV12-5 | CASGLLAQEFF | TGTGCTAGTGGTTTGTTGGCCCAAGAGTTCTTC
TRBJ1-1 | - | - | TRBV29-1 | CSGGGGAGLTEAFF | TGCAGCGGAGGAGGGGGGGCCGGGCTCACTGAAGCTTTCTTT